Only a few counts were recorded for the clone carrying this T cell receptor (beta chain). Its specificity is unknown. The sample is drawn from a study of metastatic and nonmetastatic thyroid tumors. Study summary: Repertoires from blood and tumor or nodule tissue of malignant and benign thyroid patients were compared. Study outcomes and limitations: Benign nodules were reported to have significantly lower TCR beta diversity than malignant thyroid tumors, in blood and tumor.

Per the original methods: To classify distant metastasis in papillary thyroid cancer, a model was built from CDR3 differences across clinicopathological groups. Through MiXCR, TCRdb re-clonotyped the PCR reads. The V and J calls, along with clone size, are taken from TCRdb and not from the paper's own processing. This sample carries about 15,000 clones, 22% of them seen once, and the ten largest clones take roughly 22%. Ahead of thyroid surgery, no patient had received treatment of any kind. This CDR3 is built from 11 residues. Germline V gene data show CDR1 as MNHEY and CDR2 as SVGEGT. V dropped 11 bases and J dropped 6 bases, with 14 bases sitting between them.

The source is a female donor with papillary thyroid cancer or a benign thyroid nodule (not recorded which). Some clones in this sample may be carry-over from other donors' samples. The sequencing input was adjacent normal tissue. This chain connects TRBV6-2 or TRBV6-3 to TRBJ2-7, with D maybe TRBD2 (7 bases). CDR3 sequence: CAGGGQGEQYF. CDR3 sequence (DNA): TGTGCCGGGGGGGGGCAGGGCGAGCAGTACTTC.